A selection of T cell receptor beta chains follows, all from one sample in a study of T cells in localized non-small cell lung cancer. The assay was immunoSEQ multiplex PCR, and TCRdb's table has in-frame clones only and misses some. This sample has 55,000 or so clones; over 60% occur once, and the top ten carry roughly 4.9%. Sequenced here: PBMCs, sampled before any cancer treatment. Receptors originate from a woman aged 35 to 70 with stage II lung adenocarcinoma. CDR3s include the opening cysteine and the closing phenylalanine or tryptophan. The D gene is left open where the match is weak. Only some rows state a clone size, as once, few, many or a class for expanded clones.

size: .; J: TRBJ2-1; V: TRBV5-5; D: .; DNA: TGTGCCAGCAGCCAATATCTGTCGGAGCAGTTCTTC; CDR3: CASSQYLSEQFF
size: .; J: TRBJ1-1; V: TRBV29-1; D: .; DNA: TGCAGCGTTGGCTACAGCCCAATAGCCAACACTGAAGCTTTCTTT; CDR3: CSVGYSPIANTEAFF
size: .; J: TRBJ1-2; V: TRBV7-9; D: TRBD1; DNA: TGTGCCAGCAGCGCCCTGGACAGGGGCGACTATGGCTACACCTTC; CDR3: CASSALDRGDYGYTF
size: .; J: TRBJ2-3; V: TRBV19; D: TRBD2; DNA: TGTGCCAGTAGTATAGCTGTGCTCGCGGGGGGTACAGATACGCAGTATTTT; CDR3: CASSIAVLAGGTDTQYF
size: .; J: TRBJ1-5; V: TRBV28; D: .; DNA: TGTGCCAGCAGTCCCGCGGGTCATCAGCCCCAGCATTTT; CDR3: CASSPAGHQPQHF
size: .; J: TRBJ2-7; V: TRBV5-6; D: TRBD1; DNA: TGTGCCAGCAGCTTGGTCGTGACAGGGGGCTTCAACGAGCAGTACTTC; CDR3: CASSLVVTGGFNEQYF
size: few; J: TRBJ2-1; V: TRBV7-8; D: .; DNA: TGTGCCAGCAGCCCAGATAGGATCGAGCGGGCTCTTTTCTACAATGAGCAGTTCTTC; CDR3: CASSPDRIERALFYNEQFF
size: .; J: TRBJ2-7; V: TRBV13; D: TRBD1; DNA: TGTGCCAGCAGTCACACCGGGACAGGGGGCCTTCTAGCGCTGGAGCAGTACTTC; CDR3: CASSHTGTGGLLALEQYF
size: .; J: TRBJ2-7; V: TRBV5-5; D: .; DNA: TGTGCCAGCAGCTTCTCGCAGGGAGTAAGGGGACCCTACGAGCAGTACTTC; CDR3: CASSFSQGVRGPYEQYF
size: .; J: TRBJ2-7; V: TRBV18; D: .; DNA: TGTGCCAGCTCACCCGAGACAGGCGCCTCCTACGAGCAGTACTTC; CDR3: CASSPETGASYEQYF
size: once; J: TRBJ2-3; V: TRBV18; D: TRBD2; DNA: TGTGCCAGCTCACCCCTTCAGCGGGGGGACACAGATACGCAGTATTTT; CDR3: CASSPLQRGDTDTQYF
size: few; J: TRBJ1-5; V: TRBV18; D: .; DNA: TGTGCCAGCTCACCAAACCAGGGGACGGGGGGTCAGCCCCAGCATTTT; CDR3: CASSPNQGTGGQPQHF
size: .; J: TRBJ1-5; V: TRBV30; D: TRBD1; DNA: TGTGCCTGGAGTCCTTGGGACAGGGAAAATCAGCCCCAGCATTTT; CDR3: CAWSPWDRENQPQHF
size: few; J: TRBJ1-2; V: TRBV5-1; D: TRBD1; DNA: TGCGCCAGCAGCTTAACCGGACAGGGGAGTGGCTACACCTTC; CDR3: CASSLTGQGSGYTF
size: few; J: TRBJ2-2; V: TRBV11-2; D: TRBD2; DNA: TGTGCCAGCAGTCGGACTAGCGGGGGTATGGGGGAGCTGTTTTTT; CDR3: CASSRTSGGMGELFF
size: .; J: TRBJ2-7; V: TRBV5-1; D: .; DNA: TGCGCCAGCAGCACAACTTCAACAGGGCGGCTTTACGAGCAGTACTTC; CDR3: CASSTTSTGRLYEQYF
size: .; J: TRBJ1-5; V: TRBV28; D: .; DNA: TGTGCCAGCAGTCCATACAGTCAGCCCCAGCATTTT; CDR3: CASSPYSQPQHF
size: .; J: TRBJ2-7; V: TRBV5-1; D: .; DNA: TGCGCCAGCAGCTTCGGCAACTCCTACGAGCAGTACTTC; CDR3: CASSFGNSYEQYF
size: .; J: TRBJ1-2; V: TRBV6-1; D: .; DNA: TGTGCCAGCAGTGTTACCTGGGGCGTTAGTAACTATGGCTACACCTTC; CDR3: CASSVTWGVSNYGYTF
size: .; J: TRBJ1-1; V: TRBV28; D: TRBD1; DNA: TGTGCCAGCAATTCGCCAGGGGGGTACACTGAAGCTTTCTTT; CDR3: CASNSPGGYTEAFF
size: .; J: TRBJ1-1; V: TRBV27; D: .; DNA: TGTGCCAGCAGAATTCGGACAGACATGAACACTGAAGCTTTCTTT; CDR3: CASRIRTDMNTEAFF
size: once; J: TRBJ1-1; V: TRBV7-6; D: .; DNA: TGTGCCAGCAGCTTAAACGGGAACACTGAAGCTTTCTTT; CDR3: CASSLNGNTEAFF
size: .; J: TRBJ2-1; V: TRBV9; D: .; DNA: TGTGCCAGCAGCGTAGCCGTGGTGGGGAATGAGCAGTTCTTC; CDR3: CASSVAVVGNEQFF
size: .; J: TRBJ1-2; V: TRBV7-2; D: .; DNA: TGTGCCAGCAGCGACCAAGGCGGGGGGGTAGGTGGCTACACCTTC; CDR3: CASSDQGGGVGGYTF
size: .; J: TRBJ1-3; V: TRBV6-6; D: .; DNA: TGTGCCAGCAGCTTCGGGAACTCTGGAAACACCATATATTTT; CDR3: CASSFGNSGNTIYF
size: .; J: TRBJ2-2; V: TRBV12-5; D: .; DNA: TGTGCTAGTGGTTTATATGGACAGCTACACCGGGGAGCTGTTTTT; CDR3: CASGLYGQLHRGAVF
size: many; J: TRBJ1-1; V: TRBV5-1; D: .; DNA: TGCGCCAGCAGTGGAGCGGGGGACACTGAAGCTTTCTTT; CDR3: CASSGAGDTEAFF
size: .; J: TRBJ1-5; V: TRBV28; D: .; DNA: TGTGCCAGCAGTGGTAATCAGCCCCAGCATTTT; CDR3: CASSGNQPQHF
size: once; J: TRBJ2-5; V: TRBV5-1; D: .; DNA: TGCGCCAGCAGCTTGGGTTTGTCTCTGGGGAGAGAGACCCAGTACTTC; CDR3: CASSLGLSLGRETQYF
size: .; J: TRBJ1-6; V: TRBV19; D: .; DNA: TGTGCCAGTAGTATTGGTGGACAGACCGGCACCCTCCACTTT; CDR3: CASSIGGQTGTLHF
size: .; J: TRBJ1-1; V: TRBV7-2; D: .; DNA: TGTGCCAGCAGTCTCCGGCGGGGAGGGGGAACGGGCACTGAAGCTTTCTTT; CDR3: CASSLRRGGGTGTEAFF
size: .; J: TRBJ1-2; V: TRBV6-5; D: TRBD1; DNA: TGTGCCAGCAGTCTCCTGACAGGGGGTTATGGCTACACCTTC; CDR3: CASSLLTGGYGYTF
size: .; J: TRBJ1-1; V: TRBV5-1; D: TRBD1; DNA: TGCGCCAGCAGCGAACCGGGACAGGTTTTCGCGGGGAACACTGAAGCTTTCTTT; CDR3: CASSEPGQVFAGNTEAFF
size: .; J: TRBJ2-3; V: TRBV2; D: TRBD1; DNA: TGTGCCAGCAAAATGGACAGGGGGCCAGATACGCAGTATTTT; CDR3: CASKMDRGPDTQYF
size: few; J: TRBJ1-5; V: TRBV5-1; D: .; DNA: TGCGCCAGCAGCTTGTCCCAGAATCAGCCCCAGCATTTT; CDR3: CASSLSQNQPQHF
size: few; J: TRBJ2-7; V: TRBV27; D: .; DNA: TGTGCCAGCAGTTTTGGGACACGCTACGAGCAGTACTTC; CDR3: CASSFGTRYEQYF
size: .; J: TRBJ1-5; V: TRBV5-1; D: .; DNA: TGCGCCAGCAGCGAGATCCCCGGGACGGATCAGCCCCAGCATTTT; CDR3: CASSEIPGTDQPQHF
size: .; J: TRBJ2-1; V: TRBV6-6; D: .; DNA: TGTGCCAGCAGTTACACGGAGACGGAGCAGTTCTTC; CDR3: CASSYTETEQFF
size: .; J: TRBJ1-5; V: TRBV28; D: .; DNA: TGTGCCAGCAGCCATACAGGGAGTGGCAATCAGCCCCAGCATTTT; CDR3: CASSHTGSGNQPQHF
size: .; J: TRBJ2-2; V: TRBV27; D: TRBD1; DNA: TGTGCCAGCAGTATGAGGACAGGGGCCGGGGAGCTGTTTTTT; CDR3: CASSMRTGAGELFF
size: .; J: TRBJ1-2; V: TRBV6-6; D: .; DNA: TGTGCCAGCAGTTACTCAGACAGGATCTATGGCTACACCTTC; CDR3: CASSYSDRIYGYTF
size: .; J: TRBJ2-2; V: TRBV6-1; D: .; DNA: TGTGCCAGCAGTGAGCGGGTAACCGGGGAGCTGTTTTTT; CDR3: CASSERVTGELFF
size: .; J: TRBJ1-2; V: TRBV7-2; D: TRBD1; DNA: TGTGCCAGCACGCCAGGGGGCGCTTATGGTGGCTACACCTTC; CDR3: CASTPGGAYGGYTF
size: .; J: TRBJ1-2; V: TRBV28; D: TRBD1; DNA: TGTGCCAGCATTCTACAGGGGGAATCTGGCTACACCTTC; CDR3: CASILQGESGYTF
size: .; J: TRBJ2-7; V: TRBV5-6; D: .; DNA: TGTGCCAGCAGCTTGGGCACCTACGAGCAGTACTTC; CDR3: CASSLGTYEQYF
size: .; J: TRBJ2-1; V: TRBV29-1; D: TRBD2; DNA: TGCAGCGTTCTAGCGGGGGGATCCTACAATGAGCAGTTCTTC; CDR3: CSVLAGGSYNEQFF
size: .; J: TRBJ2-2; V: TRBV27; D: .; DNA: TGTGCCAGCAGTTTAGAGGGGCCGACGTTCACCGGGGAGCTGTTTTTT; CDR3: CASSLEGPTFTGELFF
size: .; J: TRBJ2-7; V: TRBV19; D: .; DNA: TGTGCCAGTAGTATTAGTCCCTCCTACGAGCAGTACTTC; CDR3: CASSISPSYEQYF
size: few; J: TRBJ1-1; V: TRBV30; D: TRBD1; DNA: TGTGCCTGGACGGGGGGCCCGACAGGGGTGAACACTGAAGCTTTCTTT; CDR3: CAWTGGPTGVNTEAFF
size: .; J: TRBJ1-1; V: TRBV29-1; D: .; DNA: TGCAGCGTTGAGGGTGTGAACACTGAAGCTTTCTTT; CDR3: CSVEGVNTEAFF
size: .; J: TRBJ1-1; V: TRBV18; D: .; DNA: TGTGCCAGCTCACCAAGCCGGGCGCCCGAAGCTTTCTTT; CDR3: CASSPSRAPEAFF